The rows below give T cell receptor beta chains drawn from one sample of a study of vaccination and CD4 T cells after COVID-19. TCRdb fed the PCR reads into MiXCR, producing one record per CDR3 protein. The sample consists of under 20,000 distinct CDR3 sequences, around half of them appearing once. Their cognate antigens are unknown. This material consisted of CD4+ T cells from blood, cultured in vitro, taken before SARS-CoV-2 vaccination. The receptors originated from a human donor who had recovered from COVID-19. CDR3s include the opening cysteine and the closing phenylalanine or tryptophan. A D gene is named only where the DNA matches it firmly. The size of a clone is reported for some rows only, either as once, few or many, or as a class for expanded clones.

v_gene: TRBV20-1; d_gene: .; len: 14; abundance: .; j_gene: TRBJ2-3; CDR3nt: TGCAGTGCCAGCTCTCGGCCCTTCACAGATACGCAGTATTTT; CDR3aa: CSASSRPFTDTQYF
v_gene: TRBV19; d_gene: .; len: 14; abundance: once; j_gene: TRBJ2-4; CDR3nt: TGTGCCAGTAGAGCCCCAGGGGCCAAAAACATTCAGTACTTC; CDR3aa: CASRAPGAKNIQYF
v_gene: TRBV4-1; d_gene: .; len: 15; abundance: .; j_gene: TRBJ1-4; CDR3nt: TGCGCCAGCAGCCAAGATTTGCGCACGAGAGGAAAACTGTTTTTT; CDR3aa: CASSQDLRTRGKLFF
v_gene: TRBV29-1; d_gene: .; len: 15; abundance: .; j_gene: TRBJ2-7; CDR3nt: TGCAGCGTTGAGGTTCAGGGTAGGCCGACCTACGAGCAGTACTTC; CDR3aa: CSVEVQGRPTYEQYF
v_gene: TRBV15; d_gene: TRBD1; len: 15; abundance: .; j_gene: TRBJ2-7; CDR3nt: TGTGCCACCAGCAGAGATGGGACAGGGGACGGGGAGCAGTACTTC; CDR3aa: CATSRDGTGDGEQYF
v_gene: TRBV27; d_gene: .; len: 12; abundance: .; j_gene: TRBJ1-6; CDR3nt: TGTGCCAGCAGTGAACATAATTCACCCCTCCACTTT; CDR3aa: CASSEHNSPLHF
v_gene: TRBV20-1; d_gene: .; len: 12; abundance: .; j_gene: TRBJ2-7; CDR3nt: TGCAGTGGCCGGCGGAGGGGTATGGAGCAGTACTTC; CDR3aa: CSGRRRGMEQYF
v_gene: TRBV5-4; d_gene: TRBD2; len: 17; abundance: .; j_gene: TRBJ2-1; CDR3nt: TGTGCCAGCAGTCTGAGGCCGTGGACTAGCGGCGACAATGAGCAGTTCTTC; CDR3aa: CASSLRPWTSGDNEQFF
v_gene: TRBV7-6; d_gene: .; len: 14; abundance: few; j_gene: TRBJ2-7; CDR3nt: TGTGCCAGCAGCCCCGGCGGCGCGACCTACGAGCAGTACTTC; CDR3aa: CASSPGGATYEQYF
v_gene: TRBV20-1; d_gene: .; len: 13; abundance: .; j_gene: TRBJ2-7; CDR3nt: TGCAGTGCTAGTCAGTTGGGAGCCGGCGAGCAGTACTTC; CDR3aa: CSASQLGAGEQYF
v_gene: TRBV27; d_gene: TRBD2; len: 20; abundance: .; j_gene: TRBJ2-5; CDR3nt: TGTGCCAGCAGTTTAGCCCTCCTGTCGGGGGGGGGCGGTGAGCAAGAGACCCAGTACTTC; CDR3aa: CASSLALLSGGGGEQETQYF
v_gene: TRBV6-5; d_gene: .; len: 15; abundance: .; j_gene: TRBJ1-2; CDR3nt: TGTGCCAGCAGTTCACAACCGGATCCCGGCTATGGCTACACCTTC; CDR3aa: CASSSQPDPGYGYTF
v_gene: TRBV20-1; d_gene: .; len: 12; abundance: .; j_gene: TRBJ2-1; CDR3nt: TGCAGTGCCCCAAAGGCAGGCAATGAGCAGTTCTTC; CDR3aa: CSAPKAGNEQFF
v_gene: TRBV12-3/TRBV12-4; d_gene: .; len: 14; abundance: few; j_gene: TRBJ2-7; CDR3nt: TGTGCCAGCAGTTTCCGGCAGAATTCCTACGAGCAGTACTTC; CDR3aa: CASSFRQNSYEQYF
v_gene: TRBV15; d_gene: .; len: 16; abundance: .; j_gene: TRBJ2-6; CDR3nt: TGTGCCACCAGCAGAGGGGGCGACTCTGGGGCCAACGTCCTGACTTTC; CDR3aa: CATSRGGDSGANVLTF
v_gene: TRBV7-2; d_gene: TRBD2; len: 14; abundance: few; j_gene: TRBJ2-2; CDR3nt: TGTGCCAGCAGCTACGGACTAGCGACCGGGGAGCTGTTTTTT; CDR3aa: CASSYGLATGELFF
v_gene: TRBV20-1; d_gene: TRBD1; len: 14; abundance: .; j_gene: TRBJ1-2; CDR3nt: TGCAGTGCTAGGCGCTTCAAGGGGGCCTATGGCTACACCTTC; CDR3aa: CSARRFKGAYGYTF
v_gene: TRBV7-8; d_gene: .; len: 16; abundance: few; j_gene: TRBJ2-3; CDR3nt: TGTGCCAGCAGCCGCCCGCCGAGGCTAGACACAGATACGCAGTATTTT; CDR3aa: CASSRPPRLDTDTQYF
v_gene: TRBV6-5; d_gene: .; len: 15; abundance: .; j_gene: TRBJ2-3; CDR3nt: TGTGCCAGCAGTTACGCCCAGGGACCCACAGATACGCAGTATTTT; CDR3aa: CASSYAQGPTDTQYF
v_gene: TRBV20-1; d_gene: .; len: 16; abundance: .; j_gene: TRBJ2-2; CDR3nt: TGCAGTGCTAGAGATGGAGGGCGATGGAACACCGGGGAGCTGTTTTTT; CDR3aa: CSARDGGRWNTGELFF
v_gene: TRBV6-1; d_gene: .; len: 19; abundance: .; j_gene: TRBJ1-4; CDR3nt: TGTGCCAGCAGTGACCCCCCCCCTGAAGGCAGGGTTAGTGGTGAAAAACTGTTTTTT; CDR3aa: CASSDPPPEGRVSGEKLFF
v_gene: TRBV20-1; d_gene: .; len: 12; abundance: .; j_gene: TRBJ1-5; CDR3nt: TGCAGTGCGGGGACGAACAATCAGCCCCAGCATTTT; CDR3aa: CSAGTNNQPQHF
v_gene: TRBV4-2; d_gene: TRBD1; len: 15; abundance: .; j_gene: TRBJ2-3; CDR3nt: TGTGCCAGCAGCCAAGACAGGGGGAGCACAGATACGCAGTATTTT; CDR3aa: CASSQDRGSTDTQYF
v_gene: TRBV4-3; d_gene: .; len: 13; abundance: few; j_gene: TRBJ2-1; CDR3nt: TGCGCCAGCAGCCACGGTGGGAGCAATGAGCAGTTCTTC; CDR3aa: CASSHGGSNEQFF
v_gene: TRBV20-1; d_gene: .; len: 14; abundance: .; j_gene: TRBJ1-5; CDR3nt: TGCAGTGCTAGAGGGGGTGTAAGCAATCAGCCCCAGCATTTT; CDR3aa: CSARGGVSNQPQHF
v_gene: TRBV11-2; d_gene: .; len: 13; abundance: .; j_gene: TRBJ2-7; CDR3nt: TGTGCCAGCAGGAGGGTCATCAACTACGAGCAGTACTTC; CDR3aa: CASRRVINYEQYF
v_gene: TRBV6-1; d_gene: TRBD2; len: 16; abundance: .; j_gene: TRBJ2-7; CDR3nt: TGTGCCAGCAGTCGGTCGAGCGGGAGGATAATATACGAGCAGTACTTC; CDR3aa: CASSRSSGRIIYEQYF
v_gene: TRBV4-1; d_gene: .; len: 16; abundance: .; j_gene: TRBJ2-5; CDR3nt: TGCGCCAGCAGCCAAGCACCTGGAGGGTTGTATGAGACCCAGTACTTC; CDR3aa: CASSQAPGGLYETQYF
v_gene: TRBV7-3; d_gene: TRBD2; len: 16; abundance: .; j_gene: TRBJ2-5; CDR3nt: TGTGCCAGCAGCTTAACTAGCGGGAGTGGCGGGGAGACCCAGTACTTC; CDR3aa: CASSLTSGSGGETQYF
v_gene: TRBV20-1; d_gene: .; len: 12; abundance: .; j_gene: TRBJ2-1; CDR3nt: TGCAGTCCCGGGCGGGACTACAATGAGCAGTTCTTC; CDR3aa: CSPGRDYNEQFF
v_gene: TRBV20-1; d_gene: .; len: 13; abundance: .; j_gene: TRBJ1-1; CDR3nt: TGCAGTGCTAGAGATGGGGTGAACACTGAAGCTTTCTTT; CDR3aa: CSARDGVNTEAFF
v_gene: TRBV6-1; d_gene: .; len: 13; abundance: .; j_gene: TRBJ2-7; CDR3nt: TGTGCCAGCAGGGTTACTTTGACGGCCGAGCAGTACTTC; CDR3aa: CASRVTLTAEQYF
v_gene: TRBV6-2/TRBV6-3; d_gene: TRBD1; len: 14; abundance: .; j_gene: TRBJ1-4; CDR3nt: TGTGCCAGCAGTTACTCGGGACAGAATGAAAAACTGTTTTTT; CDR3aa: CASSYSGQNEKLFF
v_gene: TRBV2; d_gene: .; len: 17; abundance: .; j_gene: TRBJ1-5; CDR3nt: TGTGCCAGCAGCCAAGGAGACAGCGTCTATAGCAATCAGCCCCAGCATTTT; CDR3aa: CASSQGDSVYSNQPQHF
v_gene: TRBV10-3; d_gene: .; len: 14; abundance: .; j_gene: TRBJ1-5; CDR3nt: TGTGCCATCAGCGTAACAGGGAACAATCAGCCCCAGCATTTT; CDR3aa: CAISVTGNNQPQHF
v_gene: TRBV20-1; d_gene: .; len: 15; abundance: few; j_gene: TRBJ1-1; CDR3nt: TGCAGTGCAAGACGCATCTTAGAGGTCAGCACTGAAGCTTTCTTT; CDR3aa: CSARRILEVSTEAFF
v_gene: TRBV20-1; d_gene: .; len: 15; abundance: few; j_gene: TRBJ2-7; CDR3nt: TGCAGTGCTGGGACATGGGCTAGCGGAGCCTACGAGCAGTACTTC; CDR3aa: CSAGTWASGAYEQYF
v_gene: TRBV10-3; d_gene: .; len: 13; abundance: .; j_gene: TRBJ2-1; CDR3nt: TGTGCCATCAGTGAACGGGAAAACAATGAGCAGTTCTTC; CDR3aa: CAISERENNEQFF
v_gene: TRBV7-9; d_gene: .; len: 12; abundance: few; j_gene: TRBJ2-3; CDR3nt: TGTGCCAGCACCCAAAGGACAGATACGCAGTATTTT; CDR3aa: CASTQRTDTQYF
v_gene: TRBV20-1; d_gene: .; len: 14; abundance: .; j_gene: TRBJ2-7; CDR3nt: TGCAGTGCCCGAAAGCGGGACAGCTCCTACGAGCAGTACTTC; CDR3aa: CSARKRDSSYEQYF
v_gene: TRBV6-2/TRBV6-3; d_gene: .; len: 16; abundance: .; j_gene: TRBJ1-1; CDR3nt: TGTGCCACCAACCACCTGGACAGTCTATCGAACACTGAAGCTTTCTTT; CDR3aa: CATNHLDSLSNTEAFF
v_gene: TRBV7-3; d_gene: .; len: 15; abundance: few; j_gene: TRBJ1-1; CDR3nt: TGTGCCAGCAGACCCGACCCTTACAGGAACACTGAAGCTTTCTTT; CDR3aa: CASRPDPYRNTEAFF
v_gene: TRBV19; d_gene: TRBD1; len: 13; abundance: few; j_gene: TRBJ1-5; CDR3nt: TGTGCCAGTAGCGGGACAGTACGTCAGCCCCAGCATTTT; CDR3aa: CASSGTVRQPQHF
v_gene: TRBV28; d_gene: TRBD2; len: 14; abundance: .; j_gene: TRBJ2-2; CDR3nt: TGTGCCAGCAGGGCGACTAGCAGGACCGGGGAGCTGTTTTTT; CDR3aa: CASRATSRTGELFF
v_gene: TRBV15; d_gene: TRBD1; len: 15; abundance: .; j_gene: TRBJ2-5; CDR3nt: TGTGCCACCAGCAAACAGGGGGCGCCGGGAGAGACCCAGTACTTC; CDR3aa: CATSKQGAPGETQYF
v_gene: TRBV27; d_gene: .; len: 14; abundance: .; j_gene: TRBJ2-5; CDR3nt: TGTGCCAGCAGCTCATTGGGGGGCGTGGAGACCCAGTACTTC; CDR3aa: CASSSLGGVETQYF
v_gene: TRBV6-5; d_gene: TRBD2; len: 18; abundance: .; j_gene: TRBJ2-2; CDR3nt: TGTGCCAGCAGTTACCCCGATCGGGCGGGGGGGCGCCCCGGGGAGCTGTTTTTT; CDR3aa: CASSYPDRAGGRPGELFF
v_gene: TRBV20-1; d_gene: TRBD2; len: 14; abundance: .; j_gene: TRBJ2-2; CDR3nt: TGCAGTGCTAGTGGACTAGCGGGTACCGGGGAGCTGTTTTTT; CDR3aa: CSASGLAGTGELFF
v_gene: TRBV28; d_gene: .; len: 16; abundance: .; j_gene: TRBJ2-1; CDR3nt: TGTGCCAGCACCTCCCGGGACTCCGGATCCTACAATGAGCAGTTCTTC; CDR3aa: CASTSRDSGSYNEQFF
v_gene: TRBV7-3; d_gene: TRBD2; len: 15; abundance: .; j_gene: TRBJ2-1; CDR3nt: TGTGCCAGCAGTCTCGGACTAGCGGGTTACAATGAGCAGTTCTTC; CDR3aa: CASSLGLAGYNEQFF
v_gene: TRBV27; d_gene: TRBD1; len: 15; abundance: few; j_gene: TRBJ2-3; CDR3nt: TGTGCCAGCAGTTACTCGCCAGGGGGCGCAGATACGCAGTATTTT; CDR3aa: CASSYSPGGADTQYF
v_gene: TRBV20-1; d_gene: .; len: 16; abundance: .; j_gene: TRBJ2-3; CDR3nt: TGCAGTGCTAGAGATCGGGCCGTGGGTAGCACAGATACGCAGTATTTT; CDR3aa: CSARDRAVGSTDTQYF
v_gene: TRBV19; d_gene: .; len: 14; abundance: few; j_gene: TRBJ2-7; CDR3nt: TGTGCCAGTAGTATAGGGCCCCAGGGGTACGAGCAGTACTTC; CDR3aa: CASSIGPQGYEQYF
v_gene: TRBV6-1; d_gene: TRBD1; len: 16; abundance: .; j_gene: TRBJ2-5; CDR3nt: TGTGCCAGCAATTCGGGACAGGGGGTCCTCAGCGAGACCCAGTACTTC; CDR3aa: CASNSGQGVLSETQYF
v_gene: TRBV6-4; d_gene: TRBD2; len: 15; abundance: few; j_gene: TRBJ2-3; CDR3nt: TGTGCCAGCAGTGACGGGGCGGGAGGCACAGATACGCAGTATTTT; CDR3aa: CASSDGAGGTDTQYF